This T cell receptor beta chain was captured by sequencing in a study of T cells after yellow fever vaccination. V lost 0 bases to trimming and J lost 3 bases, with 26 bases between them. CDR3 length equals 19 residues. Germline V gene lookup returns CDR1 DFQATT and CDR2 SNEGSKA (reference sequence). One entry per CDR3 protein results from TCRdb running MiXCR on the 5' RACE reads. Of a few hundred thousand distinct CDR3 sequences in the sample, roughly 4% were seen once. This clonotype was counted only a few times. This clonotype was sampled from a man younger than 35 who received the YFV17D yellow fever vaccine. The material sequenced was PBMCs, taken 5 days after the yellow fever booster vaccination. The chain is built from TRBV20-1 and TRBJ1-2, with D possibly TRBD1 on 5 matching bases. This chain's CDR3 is CSARDWGSGPLGGDYGYTF. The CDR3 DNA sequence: TGCAGTGCTAGAGATTGGGGATCCGGACCTCTAGGAGGGGACTATGGCTACACCTTC.